The 15 T cell receptor beta chains in this list originate from one sample, sequenced in a study of blood T cell repertoires in COVID-19. Profiled with immunoSEQ multiplex PCR; TCRdb holds only in-frame clones, not every one. The sample lists 70,000 to 90,000 clones; about 87% were seen once. The sample taken for sequencing was peripheral blood. The receptor source for this set is a man of 80 years or more with active or convalescent COVID-19.

V and J are TRBV19 and TRBJ2-3; possibly TRBD2 for D (5 bases). Germline V lookup: CDR1 LNHDA, CDR2 SQIVND (reference sequence). This CDR3 has 18 residues. The V gene lost 3 bases and the J gene lost 0 bases, with 19 bases spanning the gap. Here the CDR3 reads CASSILAGLPLSTDTQYF. CDR3 bases: TGTGCCAGTAGTATTCTCGCGGGCCTGCCCCTGAGCACAGATACGCAGTATTTT.

This chain connects TRBV19 to TRBJ1-4; 11 nucleotides align to TRBD1. Germline V lookup: CDR1 LNHDA, CDR2 SQIVND (reference sequence). The CDR3 runs to 15 residues. The J segment lost 7 bases and the V segment lost 7 bases, leaving 8 bases of the junction unmatched. The CDR3 reads CASTPPGTGGEKLFF. CDR3 DNA sequence: TGTGCCAGTACTCCCCCGGGGACAGGGGGTGAAAAACTGTTTTTT.

The chain combines TRBV19 with TRBJ1-1; D is possibly TRBD1 (5 bases). In germline, CDR1 is LNHDA, CDR2 SQIVND (reference sequence). Trimming stripped 7 bases from V and 2 bases from J, with 14 bases between. CDR3 length equals 14 residues. The CDR3 is CASTSREVNTEAFF. The CDR3 DNA reads as TGTGCCAGTACGTCCAGGGAAGTTAACACTGAAGCTTTCTTT. Drawing the rest from reference TRBV19 and TRBJ1-1, the complete variable domain is DGGITQSPKYLFRKEGQNVTLSCEQNLNHDAMYWYRQDPGQGLRLIYYSQIVNDFQKGDIAEGYSVSREKKESFPLTVTSAQKNPTAFYLCASTSREVNTEAFFGQGTRLTVV.

CDR3 loop: CASSLGGGGTDTQYF. In DNA form, the CDR3 reads TGTGCCAGCAGCTTAGGAGGGGGGGGCACAGATACGCAGTATTTT. V gene TRBV7-2 combines with J gene TRBJ2-3, with D perhaps matching TRBD2 (7 bases). The CDR3 is 15 amino acids. The germline V gene has CDR1 SGHTA and CDR2 FQGNSA. V lost 1 base and J 1 base, leaving 9 bases between the germline ends.

The chain has TRBV5-5 and TRBJ1-5; TRBD1 matches at 9 bases. Germline V lookup: CDR1 SGHKS, CDR2 YYEKEE (reference sequence). After removal of 4 bases from V and 9 bases from J, the junction contained 11 bases not matched to a gene. CDR3 length: 15 amino acids. The CDR3 sequence: CASSLTGGGISPQHF. The CDR3 nucleotides are TGTGCCAGCAGCCTCACAGGGGGCGGGATCTCGCCCCAGCATTTT.

This chain connects TRBV5-6 to TRBJ1-5, with D perhaps TRBD1 (6 bases). V was clipped by 3 bases and J by 2 bases, with 18 bases between them. Germline V gene data show CDR1 as SGHDT and CDR2 as YYEEEE. The CDR3 is made up of 17 amino acids. The CDR3 DNA reads TGTGCCAGCAGCTCACGACAGGATTACATCGGCAATCAGCCCCAGCATTTT. This sequence encodes CASSSRQDYIGNQPQHF.

The V call is TRBV4-1, the J call TRBJ1-1; TRBD1 matches at 10 bases. Germline V gene sequence: CDR1 MGHRA, CDR2 YSYEKL. The CDR3 extends over 16 amino acids. J was trimmed by 4 bases and V by 3 bases; bases with no gene match: 8. The CDR3 here is CASSQSSGQGITEAFF. DNA of the CDR3: TGCGCCAGCAGCCAGAGTTCGGGACAGGGGATCACTGAAGCTTTCTTT.

The DNA of the CDR3 is TGCGCCAGCAGCCAAGACCAAGACAGCAGGGCGAGTGGCTACACCTTC. Protein product: CASSQDQDSRASGYTF. The V gene is TRBV4-1, the J gene TRBJ1-2; TRBD1 is a possible D gene (5 bases). Trimming stripped 0 bases from V and 7 bases from J, with 18 bases between. Germline CDR1 is MGHRA and CDR2 is YSYEKL. The CDR3 sequence is 16 residues long.

The V gene is TRBV27, the J gene TRBJ1-1; D remains unclear. This CDR3 contains 12 residues. Per the germline V gene, CDR1 is MNHEY and CDR2 is SMNVEV (reference sequence). Trimming shortened V by 3 bases and J by 8 bases, and 10 bases separated the two germline ends. CDR3 residues: CASSFPGLEAFF. The DNA of the CDR3 is TGTGCCAGCAGTTTCCCAGGTTTGGAAGCTTTCTTT.

The chain employs TRBV18 and TRBJ2-1, with 7 nucleotides matching TRBD1. Germline V lookup: CDR1 KGHSH, CDR2 LQKENI. The CDR3 is 16 amino acids. J gave up 0 bases and V 3 bases, and 5 bases lay outside the gene matches. CDR3 DNA sequence: TGTGCCAGCTCACCGACAGGGCTCGTCTCCTACAATGAGCAGTTCTTC. As protein: CASSPTGLVSYNEQFF.

This clone was counted between two and nine times. The rearrangement links TRBV29-1 to TRBJ2-5, with 8 bases aligning to TRBD1. V shed 4 bases, J shed 1 base, and the junction held 11 bases outside the gene matches. The CDR3 extends over 16 amino acids. The V gene's germline CDR1 is SQVTM and CDR2 ANQGSEA. Here the CDR3 DNA reads TGCAGCGTTGCAGGTCAGGGGGCTGGGGTCCAAGAGACCCAGTACTTC. Protein product: CSVAGQGAGVQETQYF.

The rearrangement uses TRBV6-5 and TRBJ1-4, with 8 positions matching TRBD1. V was clipped by 6 bases and J by 10 bases; unmatched bases: 13. The CDR3 is 15 residues long. Germline lookup yields CDR1 MNHEY and CDR2 SVGAGI. The CDR3 spells CASSDAHRGVVKLFF. CDR3 DNA sequence: TGTGCCAGCAGCGACGCTCACAGGGGGGTGGTAAAACTGTTTTTT.

V is TRBV6-5 and J is TRBJ1-2, with 7 bases lining up with TRBD1. CDR3 length equals 15 residues. J gave up 4 bases and V 6 bases, and 11 bases lay outside the gene matches. From germline, CDR1 is MNHEY and CDR2 SVGAGI. CDR3 DNA: TGTGCCAGCAGCCGACGACAGGGAGGTGGCTATGGCTACACCTTC. Translating it yields CASSRRQGGGYGYTF.

The V call is TRBV6-5, the J call TRBJ1-6; TRBD1 matches at 9 bases. With 5 bases clipped from V and 10 bases from J, the junction kept 9 bases outside the gene matches. The CDR3 runs 15 residues. Germline CDR1 and CDR2: MNHEY and SVGAGI. CDR3 bases: TGTGCCAGCAGTACCGGGACAGGGAAACACTCACCCCTCCACTTT. Amino acid sequence: CASSTGTGKHSPLHF.

The chain joins TRBV6-2 or TRBV6-3 to TRBJ1-5; 8 positions agree with TRBD1. Germline V gives CDR1 MNHEY, CDR2 SVGEGT. The CDR3 spans 16 residues. V trimming: 5 bases; J trimming: 3 bases; junction bases outside the gene matches: 9. The CDR3 nucleotides are TGTGCCAGCAGTCGGACAGGGCCGGTTTTCAATCAGCCCCAGCATTTT. As protein: CASSRTGPVFNQPQHF.